Below, 27 T cell receptor beta chains from the same sample are listed, as sequenced in a study of blood T cells in healthy people across ages (dated by TCRdb to the mid-2010s). Library preparation employed 5' RACE. Sequenced on an Illumina HiSeq 2500. A second roughly 6 to 11 cycle PCR used a sample-barcoded 5' primer and a J-beta primer mix. TCRdb reworked the public reads: Q25 trimming with fastp, MiXCR clone assembly, productive beta chains retained. A single entry per CDR3 protein holds the most common genes and DNA from its merged rows. Present in this sample are approximately 1.5 million distinct CDR3 sequences, roughly a third of which were seen just once. Clones ranked in the top ten supply around 11% of the sample. Sample: blood. The receptors were gathered from a young woman in good health.

This clonotype was seen more than once but under ten times. CDR3 DNA: TGTGCCTGGTCAGACAGGGGAGGAGAGACCCAGTACTTC. Translation: CAWSDRGGETQYF. The chain combines TRBV30 with TRBJ2-5; 8 nucleotides agree with TRBD1. The CDR3 consists of 13 residues. From germline, CDR1 is GTSNPN and CDR2 SVGIG (reference sequence). V lost 5 bases and J lost 4; bases outside the gene matches: 6.

At least ten counts were recorded for this clonotype. The chain couples TRBV27 to TRBJ2-7, with 12 bases fitting TRBD2. In germline, CDR1 is MNHEY, CDR2 SMNVEV (reference sequence). After removal of 5 bases from V and 4 bases from J, the junction contained 6 bases not matched to a gene. The CDR3 covers 15 residues. The CDR3 coding sequence is TGTGCCAGCAGTCCCTCCGGGACTAGCGGGTACGAGCAGTACTTC. This translates into CASSPSGTSGYEQYF.

This chain joins TRBV10-3 and TRBJ1-2; 10 bases fit TRBD1. The CDR3 is 15 residues long. The V segment lost 5 bases and the J segment 7 bases; nucleotides outside the gene matches: 10. The germline V gene encodes CDR1 ENHRY and CDR2 SYGVKD. The CDR3 DNA is TGTGCCATCAGTAATTCCGGGACAGGGGCTCTTGGCTACACCTTC. It codes for CAISNSGTGALGYTF.

The chain carries TRBV2 and TRBJ2-6, with 7 bases aligning to TRBD1. The CDR3 is 17 amino acids. Germline-derived CDR1 and CDR2 are SNHLY and FYNNEI. V trimming: 2 bases; J trimming: 0 bases; junction bases outside the gene matches: 4. The CDR3 loop reads CASSEQQGVSGANVLTF. The CDR3 region has the DNA TGTGCCAGCAGTGAACAGCAGGGGGTCTCTGGGGCCAACGTCCTGACTTTC.

The V gene is TRBV4-1, the J gene TRBJ1-4; unclear D gene. The germline gives CDR1 MGHRA, CDR2 YSYEKL. CDR3 size: 12 residues. Between the trimmed V and J ends, which lost 3 bases and 8 bases, there was a span of 7 bases. CDR3 DNA sequence: TGCGCCAGCAGCCACGCCCTCGAAAAACTGTTTTTT. The encoded protein is CASSHALEKLFF.

At least ten counts were recorded for this clonotype. V is TRBV4-1 and J is TRBJ2-7, with D possibly being TRBD2 (6 bases). With 0 bases removed from V and 4 bases from J, the gap between germline ends came to 13 bases. Germline V gene data show CDR1 as MGHRA and CDR2 as YSYEKL. The CDR3 runs 15 residues. The CDR3 sequence is CASSQDASEIYEQYF. The CDR3, as DNA: TGCGCCAGCAGCCAAGATGCTAGCGAGATATACGAGCAGTACTTC.

This clonotype was counted only a few times. This chain joins TRBV9 and TRBJ2-5, with TRBD1 as a possible D gene (6 bases). This CDR3 is built from 14 residues. V dropped 0 bases and J dropped 3 bases, with 9 bases sitting between them. Germline CDR1 is SGDLS and CDR2 is YYNGEE. CDR3 loop: CASSVGTVKETQYF. DNA of the CDR3: TGTGCCAGCAGCGTAGGGACAGTAAAAGAGACCCAGTACTTC.

This clonotype was detected a few times. The chain recombines TRBV4-1 with TRBJ2-7; D ambiguous. The CDR3 has 16 amino acids. CDR1 and CDR2 from the germline V gene are MGHRA and YSYEKL. Between the trimmed V and J ends, which lost 4 bases and 3 bases, there was a span of 19 bases. CDR3 sequence (DNA): TGCGCCAGCAGCCCCCGGCCCCAAGACCTCCACTACGAGCAGTACTTC. Amino acids: CASSPRPQDLHYEQYF.

This clonotype was seen repeatedly, ten times or more. The junction and the germline gene differ at one end; a read error may be behind it. This chain uses TRBV5-1 with TRBJ2-7; D may be TRBD2 (5 bases). Germline V gene sequence: CDR1 SGHRS, CDR2 YFSETQ. This CDR3 has 13 residues. CDR3 sequence reads: CASSLAQGYEQYF. The CDR3 region has the DNA TGTGCCAGCAGTTTAGCGCAAGGGTACGAGCAGTACTTC.

This clonotype has just one count. One junction end disagrees with the germline gene, perhaps due to a read error. Here the CDR3 reads CASSQDATGSSCEQYF. CDR3 DNA: TGTGCCAGCAGCCAAGACGCGACAGGTTCTTCCTGCGAGCAGTACTTC. The chain employs TRBV3-1 and TRBJ2-5; possibly TRBD1 for D (6 bases). The J call could be wrong; TRBJ2-7 is a better fit for the DNA end. CDR1 is LGHDT and CDR2 is YNNKEL in the germline V gene (reference sequence). This CDR3 spans 16 amino acids.

This clonotype was counted between two and nine times. V and J are TRBV12-3 or TRBV12-4 and TRBJ1-5; D not resolved. The V gene lost 3 bases and the J gene lost 4 bases, with 10 bases spanning the gap. This CDR3 is built from 14 residues. CDR3 coding DNA: TGTGCCAGCAGTTTGGTTGCGGAAAATCAGCCCCAGCATTTT. Translation: CASSLVAENQPQHF.

This clonotype appeared many times. This chain connects TRBV7-8 to TRBJ1-2; D gene uncertain. With 1 base removed from V and 8 bases from J, the gap between germline ends came to 17 bases. CDR3 size: 15 residues. Germline CDR1 SGHVS, CDR2 FQNEAQ. The CDR3 nucleotides are TGTGCCAGCAGCTTAGATGAGGGCCCCAGGAGGGGCTACACCTTC. Translation: CASSLDEGPRRGYTF.

This clonotype was counted between two and nine times. The genes are TRBV5-1 and TRBJ2-1; weak D call: TRBD1 (6 bases). Germline V lookup: CDR1 SGHRS, CDR2 YFSETQ. The germline V and J ends were trimmed by 0 bases and 0 bases, with 10 bases remaining between them. There are 16 residues in the CDR3. CDR3 coding DNA: TGCGCCAGCAGCTTGGGGACAGTAAGCTCCTACAATGAGCAGTTCTTC. Protein product: CASSLGTVSSYNEQFF. Full variable domain (outside the CDR3, taken from reference TRBV5-1 and TRBJ2-1): KAGVTQTPRYLIKTRGQQVTLSCSPISGHRSVSWYQQTPGQGLQFLFEYFSETQRNKGNFPGRFSGRQFSNSRSEMNVSTLELGDSALYLCASSLGTVSSYNEQFFGPGTRLTVL.

This chain joins TRBV6-6 and TRBJ1-4, with 9 bases fitting TRBD1. Per the germline V gene, CDR1 is MNHNY and CDR2 is SVGAGI (reference sequence). The CDR3 sequence is 15 residues long. J was trimmed by 8 bases and V by 5 bases; bases with no gene match: 9. This CDR3 is CASSQGTGRAEKLFF. The CDR3 DNA reads TGTGCCAGCAGTCAGGGGACAGGGAGGGCGGAAAAACTGTTTTTT.

The chain carries TRBV6-1 and TRBJ2-5; D is undetermined. CDR1 MNHNS and CDR2 SASEGT come from the germline V gene. CDR3 length: 15 residues. The V end lost 3 bases, the J end lost 2 bases, and 13 bases lay between the germline ends. The CDR3 DNA sequence: TGTGCCAGCAGTGACCGGCAGGTTGTACAAGAGACCCAGTACTTC. Translating gives CASSDRQVVQETQYF.

This chain connects TRBV15 to TRBJ1-6, with a possible D match to TRBD1 (5 bases). The CDR3 is 14 amino acids. Trimming stripped 5 bases from V and 10 bases from J, with 15 bases between. Germline lookup yields CDR1 LNHNV and CDR2 YYDKDF (reference sequence). The CDR3 is CATSGRVLGSPLHF. The CDR3 bases are TGTGCCACCAGCGGCAGGGTGCTCGGGTCACCCCTCCACTTT.

The V and J genes are TRBV7-9 and TRBJ2-1, with D hard to call. There are 15 residues in the CDR3. Trimming left V 5 bases short and J 0 bases short, with 11 bases between. The germline gives CDR1 SEHNR, CDR2 FQNEAQ (reference sequence). The CDR3 here is CASSPYRTSYNEQFF. CDR3 bases: TGTGCCAGCAGCCCCTATAGAACCTCCTACAATGAGCAGTTCTTC.

This clonotype was observed at least ten times. The chain employs TRBV20-1 and TRBJ2-3, with a possible D match to TRBD2 (5 bases). Germline CDR1 DFQATT, CDR2 SNEGSKA (reference sequence). The CDR3 is 14 amino acids. Trimming left V 0 bases short and J 2 bases short, with 9 bases between. As DNA, the CDR3 is TGCAGTGCTAGAGATGGCCTAGCCACAGATACGCAGTATTTT. Protein sequence: CSARDGLATDTQYF.

This clonotype was picked up many times. One end of the junction is discordant with germline, which a read error may explain. The chain combines TRBV27 with TRBJ2-7, with 9 bases that match TRBD1. The CDR3 is 14 amino acids. CDR1 is MNHEY and CDR2 is SMNVEV in the germline V gene (reference sequence). CDR3 amino acids: CASRPGQGPYEQYF. The CDR3 DNA is TGCGCCAGCAGACCAGGACAGGGGCCCTACGAGCAGTACTTC.

This clonotype was seen just once. J is TRBJ1-5 and V is TRBV7-8; a weak D match, TRBD1 (6 bases). There are 16 residues in the CDR3. CDR1 is SGHVS, CDR2 FQNEAQ, per germline. With 1 base removed from V and 0 bases from J, the gap between germline ends came to 10 bases. CDR3 residues: CASSLDGRGSNQPQHF. The CDR3 nucleotides are TGTGCCAGCAGCTTAGATGGCAGGGGTAGCAATCAGCCCCAGCATTTT.

V gene TRBV29-1 combines with J gene TRBJ1-4, with TRBD1 matching over 11 bases. This CDR3 contains 14 residues. With V trimmed by 7 bases and J by 7 bases, 8 bases remained unmatched. The germline gives CDR1 SQVTM, CDR2 ANQGSEA. CDR3 nucleotides: TGCAGCGCGGGACAGGGGGGCAGTGGTGAAAAACTGTTTTTT. Translating gives CSAGQGGSGEKLFF.

The chain combines TRBV4-1 with TRBJ2-5; the D gene could be TRBD1 or TRBD2 (5 bases each). The germline V and J ends were trimmed by 1 base and 5 bases, with 14 bases remaining between them. The CDR3 runs to 15 residues. CDR1 MGHRA and CDR2 YSYEKL come from the germline V gene. DNA of the CDR3: TGCGCCAGCAGCCAAGGGCCCCTGGGGACGGAGACCCAGTACTTC. The encoded protein is CASSQGPLGTETQYF.

In this sample, this clonotype turned up a few times. This chain links TRBV5-5 with TRBJ2-7; possibly TRBD1 for D (5 bases). This CDR3 is built from 14 residues. V lost 0 bases and J lost 8, with 15 bases in between. Germline CDR1 reads SGHKS; CDR2 reads YYEKEE (reference sequence). The CDR3 coding sequence is TGTGCCAGCAGCTTGGGAGACCAGGGTAACCAGCAGTACTTC. It encodes CASSLGDQGNQQYF.

The rearrangement joins TRBV12-3 or TRBV12-4 to TRBJ1-5; D is perhaps TRBD1 (6 bases). The V gene lost 5 bases and the J gene lost 0 bases, with 14 bases spanning the gap. CDR3 length: 16 residues. DNA of the CDR3: TGTGCCAGCAGTCCCGGGACATCTTTTAGCAATCAGCCCCAGCATTTT. Residues: CASSPGTSFSNQPQHF.

The CDR3, as DNA: TGTGCCAGCCGACTAGCGGGGGGGTACTACAATGAGCAGTTCTTC. It encodes CASRLAGGYYNEQFF. V and J are TRBV6-2 or TRBV6-3 and TRBJ2-1, with TRBD2 matching 14 bases. V dropped 8 bases and J dropped 3; count of bases not matched to a gene: 3. The CDR3 covers 15 residues. The germline V gene encodes CDR1 MNHEY and CDR2 SVGEGT.

DNA for the CDR3: TGTGCCAGCAGCCCTCTGGGTCATAGCACAGATACGCAGTATTTT. Residues: CASSPLGHSTDTQYF. J is TRBJ2-3 and V is TRBV7-3; no reliable D call. Trimming cost V 5 bases and J 0 bases, with 12 bases left between them. The germline V gene encodes CDR1 SGHTA and CDR2 FQGTGA. CDR3 length: 15 amino acids.

V is TRBV7-9 and J is TRBJ1-5, with TRBD1 matching over 8 bases. The junction had 4 bases not matched to a gene; V was cut back by 5 bases and J by 7 bases. This CDR3 has 13 amino acids. The germline V gene encodes CDR1 SEHNR and CDR2 FQNEAQ (reference sequence). This chain's CDR3 is CASSTGQEQPQHF. CDR3 DNA sequence: TGTGCCAGCAGCACGGGACAGGAGCAGCCCCAGCATTTT.